Included here is one T cell receptor beta chain sequence, with context. The target antigen is unknown. The entry originates in a study of cytomegalovirus exposure and HLA in healthy donors. Whole-study results and caveats: Rarity held for most TCR sequences, but there were some public TCRs that occurred in many donors. According to the study, 160 or so TCR beta chains were cytomegalovirus-associated. Accounts indicate the classifier identified cytomegalovirus status with strong specificity and sensitivity.

The CDR3 extends over 16 amino acids. Trimming shortened V by 0 bases and J by 1 base, and 10 bases separated the two germline ends. In germline, CDR1 is LNHNV, CDR2 YYDKDF (reference sequence). TCRdb's copy holds only in-frame clones and misses some; the assay was immunoSEQ multiplex PCR. The sample includes hundreds of thousands of clones, about 90% of them seen just once. The sample was PBMCs. This chain joins TRBV15 and TRBJ1-5, with D uncertain. This receptor was obtained from a man aged 18 to 29 in good health and CMV-seropositive. The CDR3: CATSRESPASNQPQHF. CDR3 nucleotides: TGTGCCACCAGCAGAGAGTCGCCCGCCAGCAATCAGCCCCAGCATTTT. The complete variable domain, with remaining parts taken from reference TRBV15 and TRBJ1-5, reads DAMVIQNPRYQVTQFGKPVTLSCSQTLNHNVMYWYQQKSSQAPKLLFHYYDKDFNNEADTPDNFQSRRPNTSFCFLDIRSPGLGDTAMYLCATSRESPASNQPQHFGDGTRLSIL.